A selection of T cell receptor beta chains follows, all from one sample in a study of regulatory T cells in long-lasting Graves disease. TCRdb reanalysed the multiplex PCR reads using MiXCR and keeps one entry per CDR3 protein. Of approximately 310,000 distinct CDR3 sequences listed, approximately 20% are singletons. The sequencing here drew on peripheral blood mononuclear cells (PBMCs), taken at new diagnosis, from a patient treated with antithyroid drugs. The receptors were sampled from a female donor with Graves disease. The CDR3 runs from the conserved cysteine through the conserved F or W. Fields, in order: D gene, J gene, clone size, V gene, CDR3 protein, CDR3 DNA. The D gene is left open where the match is weak. Clone size, where shown, is once, few, many, or a class for clones that have expanded.

D: -; J: TRBJ1-1; size: many; V: TRBV18; CDR3: CASSPTRMNTEAFF; DNA: TGTGCCAGCTCACCGACAAGGATGAACACTGAAGCTTTCTTT
D: TRBD2; J: TRBJ2-7; size: many; V: TRBV20-1; CDR3: CSARLLAGGPQEQYF; DNA: TGCAGTGCTAGGCTACTAGCGGGAGGGCCTCAAGAGCAGTACTTC
D: -; J: TRBJ2-1; size: many; V: TRBV29-1; CDR3: CSVDGDSYNEQFF; DNA: TGCAGCGTTGACGGGGACTCCTACAATGAGCAGTTCTTC
D: TRBD2; J: TRBJ2-7; size: -; V: TRBV20-1; CDR3: CSASSAGLAGLEQYF; DNA: TGCAGTGCTAGTTCGGCCGGGCTAGCGGGACTCGAGCAGTACTTC
D: TRBD1; J: TRBJ1-5; size: many; V: TRBV19; CDR3: CASSETGKIVSNQPQHF; DNA: TGTGCCAGTAGTGAGACAGGGAAGATTGTGAGCAATCAGCCCCAGCATTTT
D: TRBD1; J: TRBJ1-5; size: many; V: TRBV30; CDR3: CAWSPRQGASNQPQHF; DNA: TGTGCCTGGAGTCCCCGACAGGGGGCCAGCAATCAGCCCCAGCATTTT
D: -; J: TRBJ2-3; size: many; V: TRBV24-1; CDR3: CATSDWTGHRDTQYF; DNA: TGTGCCACCAGTGATTGGACGGGCCACAGGGATACGCAGTATTTT
D: TRBD2; J: TRBJ2-3; size: many; V: TRBV2; CDR3: CASSSSGGGTDTQYF; DNA: TGTGCCAGCAGCTCTAGCGGGGGCGGCACAGATACGCAGTATTTT
D: -; J: TRBJ2-1; size: -; V: TRBV20-1; CDR3: CSARFLPGNEQFF; DNA: TGCAGTGCTAGGTTCCTCCCCGGGAATGAGCAGTTCTTC
D: -; J: TRBJ1-1; size: -; V: TRBV30; CDR3: CAWSVLGRGGTEAFF; DNA: TGTGCCTGGAGTGTACTTGGCAGGGGAGGCACTGAAGCTTTCTTT
D: -; J: TRBJ2-5; size: many; V: TRBV3-1; CDR3: CASTEFGTQETQYF; DNA: TGTGCCAGTACGGAGTTTGGGACGCAAGAGACCCAGTACTTC
D: -; J: TRBJ2-7; size: few; V: TRBV5-1; CDR3: CASSSAGVEQYF; DNA: TGCGCCAGCAGCTCCGCAGGGGTAGAGCAGTACTTC
D: TRBD2; J: TRBJ2-7; size: many; V: TRBV28; CDR3: CASSETSGSWYEQYF; DNA: TGTGCCAGCAGTGAGACTAGCGGGAGTTGGTACGAGCAGTACTTC
D: -; J: TRBJ1-1; size: -; V: TRBV5-1; CDR3: CASSLAGGEAGEAFF; DNA: TGCGCCAGCAGCTTGGCGGGGGGAGAGGCTGGTGAAGCTTTCTTT
D: -; J: TRBJ1-6; size: many; V: TRBV20-1; CDR3: CSARVRSPDNSPLHF; DNA: TGCAGTGCTAGAGTGAGGTCACCGGATAATTCACCCCTCCACTTT
D: -; J: TRBJ2-5; size: many; V: TRBV6-1; CDR3: CASRSLGTAEETQYF; DNA: TGTGCCAGCAGATCCCTCGGGACGGCCGAAGAGACCCAGTACTTC
D: -; J: TRBJ1-2; size: few; V: TRBV2; CDR3: CASSGRGTNYGYTF; DNA: TGTGCCAGCAGTGGTCGGGGAACTAACTATGGCTACACCTTC
D: TRBD2; J: TRBJ2-1; size: many; V: TRBV30; CDR3: CAWSYAGTSGKNEQFF; DNA: TGTGCCTGGAGTTACGCCGGGACTAGCGGGAAGAATGAGCAGTTCTTC
D: TRBD1; J: TRBJ1-6; size: many; V: TRBV7-2; CDR3: CASSAGQGNSPLHF; DNA: TGTGCCAGCAGCGCGGGACAGGGGAATTCACCCCTCCACTTT
D: -; J: TRBJ1-6; size: -; V: TRBV5-1; CDR3: CASSLASEVMDSPLHF; DNA: TGTGCCAGCAGCTTGGCTTCGGAGGTAATGGATTCACCCCTCCACTTT
D: TRBD1; J: TRBJ1-5; size: many; V: TRBV24-1; CDR3: CATSESGQPAGQPQHF; DNA: TGTGCCACCAGTGAATCGGGACAGCCTGCGGGACAGCCCCAGCATTTT
D: TRBD1; J: TRBJ2-1; size: many; V: TRBV29-1; CDR3: CSVEGAGGRNEQFF; DNA: TGCAGCGTTGAAGGGGCAGGGGGCCGCAATGAGCAGTTCTTC
D: -; J: TRBJ2-3; size: many; V: TRBV7-2; CDR3: CASSLGSASEYF; DNA: TGTGCCAGCAGCTTAGGAAGCGCCTCAGAGTATTTT
D: -; J: TRBJ2-5; size: many; V: TRBV2; CDR3: CASSLTTGIQETQYF; DNA: TGTGCCAGCAGTCTAACGACAGGTATCCAAGAGACCCAGTACTTC
D: TRBD1; J: TRBJ2-3; size: many; V: TRBV7-2; CDR3: CASSIQGAGDTQYF; DNA: TGTGCCAGCAGTATACAGGGGGCAGGAGATACGCAGTATTTT
D: -; J: TRBJ2-1; size: many; V: TRBV27; CDR3: CASSLQPPNEQFF; DNA: TGTGCCAGCAGTTTACAGCCACCCAATGAGCAGTTCTTC
D: TRBD1; J: TRBJ1-2; size: -; V: TRBV7-9; CDR3: CASSKDRVNGYTF; DNA: TGTGCCAGCAGCAAGGACAGGGTGAATGGCTACACCTTC
D: TRBD2; J: TRBJ2-2; size: many; V: TRBV12-3/TRBV12-4; CDR3: CASSLGGVSPGELFF; DNA: TGTGCCAGCAGTCTGGGAGGGGTATCGCCCGGGGAGCTGTTTTTT
D: -; J: TRBJ2-2; size: -; V: TRBV19; CDR3: CASSIAGVDPGELFF; DNA: TGTGCCAGTAGTATAGCGGGAGTAGACCCCGGGGAGCTGTTTTTT
D: TRBD2; J: TRBJ2-1; size: many; V: TRBV5-1; CDR3: CASSLVSGVLYNEQFF; DNA: TGCGCCAGCAGCTTGGTTAGCGGGGTACTCTACAATGAGCAGTTCTTC
D: -; J: TRBJ1-3; size: many; V: TRBV28; CDR3: CASSDSGSGNTIYF; DNA: TGTGCCAGCAGCGACAGTGGCTCTGGAAACACCATATATTTT
D: -; J: TRBJ1-2; size: many; V: TRBV6-2/TRBV6-3; CDR3: CASSYRPRQGPYGYTF; DNA: TGTGCCAGCAGTTATCGACCCCGCCAGGGCCCCTATGGCTACACCTTC
D: -; J: TRBJ2-1; size: many; V: TRBV30; CDR3: CAWSRGPDEQFF; DNA: TGTGCCTGGAGTCGGGGTCCGGATGAGCAGTTCTTC
D: -; J: TRBJ2-3; size: many; V: TRBV2; CDR3: CARSQEGAGDTQYF; DNA: TGTGCCAGAAGCCAGGAAGGGGCGGGAGATACGCAGTATTTT
D: TRBD2; J: TRBJ2-3; size: -; V: TRBV27; CDR3: CASRTLAGAADTQYF; DNA: TGTGCCAGCAGAACTCTAGCGGGAGCGGCAGATACGCAGTATTTT
D: TRBD1; J: TRBJ1-6; size: few; V: TRBV6-1; CDR3: CASRLQGNSNSPLHF; DNA: TGTGCCAGCAGATTACAGGGGAACTCGAATTCGCCCCTCCACTTT
D: TRBD1; J: TRBJ1-3; size: -; V: TRBV5-5; CDR3: CASSPRTGGQDGNTIYF; DNA: TGTGCCAGCAGCCCCCGGACAGGGGGTCAGGATGGAAACACCATATATTTT
D: -; J: TRBJ1-3; size: many; V: TRBV5-1; CDR3: CASSLGRIRSGNTIYF; DNA: TGCGCCAGCAGCTTGGGCAGAATTCGCTCTGGAAACACCATATATTTT
D: TRBD2; J: TRBJ2-3; size: -; V: TRBV2; CDR3: CASSEASGRDTQYF; DNA: TGTGCCAGCAGTGAGGCTAGCGGGAGAGATACGCAGTATTTT
D: -; J: TRBJ2-2; size: -; V: TRBV7-9; CDR3: CASSSRQSTGELFF; DNA: TGTGCCAGCAGCTCCAGACAGAGCACCGGGGAGCTGTTTTTT
D: TRBD2; J: TRBJ2-7; size: few; V: TRBV6-1; CDR3: CASNRRQAGGPSEQYF; DNA: TGTGCCAGCAATCGCAGACAAGCGGGAGGGCCGTCCGAGCAGTACTTC
D: -; J: TRBJ2-3; size: few; V: TRBV20-1; CDR3: CSAPPRLVSDTQYF; DNA: TGCAGTGCTCCTCCCCGACTAGTTTCAGATACGCAGTATTTT
D: -; J: TRBJ2-7; size: many; V: TRBV11-2; CDR3: CASSLRGYEQYF; DNA: TGTGCCAGCAGCCTCAGGGGTTACGAGCAGTACTTC
D: -; J: TRBJ2-3; size: many; V: TRBV5-1; CDR3: CASSLAAATDTQYF; DNA: TGCGCCAGCAGCTTGGCAGCGGCCACAGATACGCAGTATTTT
D: -; J: TRBJ2-1; size: many; V: TRBV29-1; CDR3: CSVATSYNEQFF; DNA: TGCAGCGTCGCCACTTCCTACAATGAGCAGTTCTTC
D: -; J: TRBJ1-1; size: -; V: TRBV9; CDR3: CASTPLRGLLDTEAFF; DNA: TGTGCCAGCACCCCCCTTAGAGGCCTTCTAGACACTGAAGCTTTCTTT
D: -; J: TRBJ2-7; size: many; V: TRBV11-2; CDR3: CASSFWGTYEQYF; DNA: TGTGCCAGCAGCTTTTGGGGAACCTACGAGCAGTACTTC
D: TRBD2; J: TRBJ2-1; size: -; V: TRBV7-2; CDR3: CASSPRTSRQFF; DNA: TGTGCCAGCAGCCCCCGGACTAGCCGGCAGTTCTTC
D: -; J: TRBJ1-1; size: -; V: TRBV7-8; CDR3: CANSLVTGLNTEAFF; DNA: TGTGCCAACAGCTTAGTTACCGGTTTGAACACTGAAGCTTTCTTT
D: -; J: TRBJ1-4; size: many; V: TRBV5-1; CDR3: CASSLEGGSNEKLFF; DNA: TGCGCCAGCAGCTTGGAAGGCGGGTCCAATGAAAAACTGTTTTTT
D: TRBD1; J: TRBJ2-2; size: many; V: TRBV19; CDR3: CASSLTGSLTGELFF; DNA: TGTGCCAGTAGTCTGACAGGGTCGCTCACCGGGGAGCTGTTTTTT
D: -; J: TRBJ1-2; size: many; V: TRBV24-1; CDR3: CATSDNTGPWDGYTF; DNA: TGTGCCACCAGTGACAACACAGGACCATGGGATGGCTACACCTTC
D: -; J: TRBJ2-1; size: many; V: TRBV19; CDR3: CASRRNGNDNEQFF; DNA: TGTGCCAGTAGGCGAAACGGGAACGACAATGAGCAGTTCTTC
D: -; J: TRBJ1-1; size: -; V: TRBV5-5; CDR3: CASSLGEAFF; DNA: TGTGCCAGCAGCTTAGGAGAAGCTTTCTTT
D: -; J: TRBJ1-5; size: -; V: TRBV28; CDR3: CASLTGIRQPQHF; DNA: TGTGCCAGCCTCACAGGAATCCGTCAGCCCCAGCATTTT
D: TRBD2; J: TRBJ2-1; size: few; V: TRBV19; CDR3: CASSLGTSGPKVEQFF; DNA: TGTGCCAGTAGTCTCGGGACTAGCGGGCCAAAGGTTGAGCAGTTCTTC
D: -; J: TRBJ2-1; size: -; V: TRBV6-2/TRBV6-3; CDR3: CASSRSDNEQFF; DNA: TGTGCCAGCAGTCGCAGTGACAATGAGCAGTTCTTC
D: -; J: TRBJ2-7; size: many; V: TRBV30; CDR3: CAWTPHHYEQYF; DNA: TGTGCCTGGACCCCACACCACTACGAGCAGTACTTC
D: -; J: TRBJ1-1; size: many; V: TRBV6-1; CDR3: CASSDPPEPNTEAFF; DNA: TGTGCCAGCAGTGACCCCCCCGAACCGAACACTGAAGCTTTCTTT
D: -; J: TRBJ2-3; size: few; V: TRBV27; CDR3: CASRGTTGGGDTQYF; DNA: TGTGCCAGCAGAGGGACAACGGGTGGGGGGGATACGCAGTATTTT